The sequence of this TCR beta chain was determined in a study of T cells after yellow fever vaccination. Study-level points and caveats: Contamination by abundant bulk-population clonotypes could be present in FACS-sorted repertoires. Overlap between CD4 and CD8 compartments was detected for a small share of clonotypes.

The V gene's germline CDR1 is SGHRS and CDR2 YFSETQ. CDR3 length: 17 amino acids. The V and J ends lost 5 bases and 7 bases, in that order; junction bases with no gene match: 15. TCR cDNA, made by 5'RACE template switching, carried an added universal primer site and UMIs. TCRdb ran MiXCR on the 5' RACE reads and lists one entry per CDR3 protein. The repertoire holds 300,000 or so distinct CDR3 sequences, with approximately 7% as singletons. This clonotype was counted only a few times. Its antigen is not identified. The chain joins TRBV5-1 to TRBJ2-3, with 11 bases aligning to TRBD2. The source is a man between 18 and 29 years old who received the YFV17D yellow fever vaccine. Sequenced material: PBMCs, taken roughly 45 days after the first yellow fever vaccination. Here the CDR3 reads CASSKGPPLAGGYTQYF. CDR3 sequence (DNA): TGCGCCAGCAGTAAAGGCCCCCCCCTAGCGGGGGGCTATACGCAGTATTTT.